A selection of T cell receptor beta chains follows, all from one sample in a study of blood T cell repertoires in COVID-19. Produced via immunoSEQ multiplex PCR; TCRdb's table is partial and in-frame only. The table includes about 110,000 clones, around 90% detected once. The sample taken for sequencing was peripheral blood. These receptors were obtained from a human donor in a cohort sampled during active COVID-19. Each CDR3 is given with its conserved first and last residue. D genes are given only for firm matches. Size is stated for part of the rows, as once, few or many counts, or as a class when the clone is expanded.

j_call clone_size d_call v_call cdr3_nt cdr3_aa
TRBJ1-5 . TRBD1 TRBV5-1 TGCGCCAGCAGTCCGACAGGGAACAATCAGCCCCAGCATTTT CASSPTGNNQPQHF
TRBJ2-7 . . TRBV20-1 TGCAGTGCTAGTAGGTGGGGGGACCTTGGGCAGTACTTC CSASRWGDLGQYF
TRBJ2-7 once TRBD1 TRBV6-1 TGTGCCAGCAGTGAAGGTGGGACAGCGTACGAGCAGTACTTC CASSEGGTAYEQYF
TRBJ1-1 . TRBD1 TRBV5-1 TGCGCCAGCAGCTTGAGTAGACAGGGGAAGGACACTGAAGCTTTCTTT CASSLSRQGKDTEAFF
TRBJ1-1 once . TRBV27 TGTGCCAGCAGCCCGCTTAATACAGGAAGAATGAACACTGAAGCTTTCTTT CASSPLNTGRMNTEAFF
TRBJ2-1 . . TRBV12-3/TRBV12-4 TGTGCCAGCAGCCGAGGGCGCAATGAGCAGTTCTTC CASSRGRNEQFF
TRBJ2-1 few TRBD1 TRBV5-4 TGTGCCATCAGGGGACAGGGGCCCTACAATGAGCAGTTCTTC CAIRGQGPYNEQFF
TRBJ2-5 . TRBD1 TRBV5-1 TGCGCCAGCAGCTACTTAACTACCGGGACAGGGGTAGGCGAGACCCAGTACTTC CASSYLTTGTGVGETQYF
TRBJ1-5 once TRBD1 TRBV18 TGTGCCAGCTCACCCGTTTGGACAGGTCGGAGCAATCAGCCCCAGCATTTT CASSPVWTGRSNQPQHF
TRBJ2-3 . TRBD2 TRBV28 TGTGCCAGCAGTTTATCTAGGGGTTTTAGCGGGGCCAACACAGATACGCAGTATTTT CASSLSRGFSGANTDTQYF
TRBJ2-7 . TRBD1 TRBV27 TGTGCCAGCATTGCAACAGGGGGCTCGTCCTACGAGCAGTACTTC CASIATGGSSYEQYF
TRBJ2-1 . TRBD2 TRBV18 TGTGCCAGCTCACTCCAGAACGGGGGGGCTTACAATGAGCAGTTCTTC CASSLQNGGAYNEQFF
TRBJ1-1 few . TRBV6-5 TGTGCCAGCAGGTCAGGGCTCAAGCAAGCTTTCTTT CASRSGLKQAFF
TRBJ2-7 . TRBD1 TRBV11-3 TGTGCCAGCAGCTTCCGCGGGACAGGGGATTACGAGCAGTACTTC CASSFRGTGDYEQYF
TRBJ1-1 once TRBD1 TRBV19 TGTGCCAGTAGTTCTCGACAGGGGGCAGCGAACACTGAAGCTTTCTTT CASSSRQGAANTEAFF
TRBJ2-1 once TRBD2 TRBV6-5 TGTGCCAGCAGTTCCCCTAGGGGAGGGTACAATGAGCAGTTCTTC CASSSPRGGYNEQFF
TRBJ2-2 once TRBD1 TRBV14 TGTGCCAGCAGCCAATGGTTGGACAGGGACACCGGGGAGCTGTTTTTT CASSQWLDRDTGELFF
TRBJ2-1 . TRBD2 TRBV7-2 TGTGCCAGCAGCTTAACTAGCGCCTACAATGAGCAGTTCTTC CASSLTSAYNEQFF
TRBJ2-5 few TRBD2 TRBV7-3 TGTGCCAGCAGCTTTCAAGCGGGACACCAAGAGACCCAGTACTTC CASSFQAGHQETQYF
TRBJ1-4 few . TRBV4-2 TGTGCCAGCAGCCAAGCCTCGGGGGTAGGGGATGAAAAACTGTTTTTT CASSQASGVGDEKLFF
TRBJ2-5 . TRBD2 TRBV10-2 TGCGCCAGCAGGCCGACTAGCGGCCACGAGACCCAGTACTTC CASRPTSGHETQYF
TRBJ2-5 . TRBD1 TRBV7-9 TGTGCCAGCAGGCAGGGGGCTTCAGAGACCCAGTACTTC CASRQGASETQYF
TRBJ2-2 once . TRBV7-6 TGTGCCAGCAGCCCCCGGGGGGAGCTGTTTTTT CASSPRGELFF
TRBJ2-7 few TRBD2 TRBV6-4 TGTGCCAGCAGTAGCCTAGCGGGGGCCGCCTACGAGCAGTACTTC CASSSLAGAAYEQYF
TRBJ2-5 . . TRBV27 TGTGCCAGCAGTTTAGGACATACCCAAGAGACCCAGTACTTC CASSLGHTQETQYF
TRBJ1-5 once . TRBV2 TGTGCCAGCACCCCCGGACAGATCAATCAGCCCCAGCATTTT CASTPGQINQPQHF
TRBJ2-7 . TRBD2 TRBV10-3 TGTGCCATCAGTGATCCGGCTAGCGGGGGCTACGAGCAGTACTTC CAISDPASGGYEQYF
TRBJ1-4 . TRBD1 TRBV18 TGTGCCAGCTCACAGGGACAGGGGAACAATGAAAAACTGTTTTTT CASSQGQGNNEKLFF
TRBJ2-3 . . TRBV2 TGTGCCAGCAGTCCCCGCACAGCTAGCACAGATACGCAGTATTTT CASSPRTASTDTQYF
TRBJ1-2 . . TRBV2 TGTGCCAGCGGAGACTATGGCTACACCTTC CASGDYGYTF
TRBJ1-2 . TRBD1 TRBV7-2 TGTGCCAGCAGCTTAGGGGGACAGGGTAGCTATGGCTACACCTTC CASSLGGQGSYGYTF
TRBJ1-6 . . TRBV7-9 TGTGCCAGCAGCTTAGCCCAGGTTGTGGATTCACCCCTCCACTTT CASSLAQVVDSPLHF
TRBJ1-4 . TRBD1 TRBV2 TGTGCCAGCACCGCGGACAGGGGGAATGAAAAACTGTTTTTT CASTADRGNEKLFF
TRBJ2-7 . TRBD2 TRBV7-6 TGTGCCAGCAGCATTAGCGGGGGCCCCTCCTACGAGCAGTACTTC CASSISGGPSYEQYF
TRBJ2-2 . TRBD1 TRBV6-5 TGTGCCAGCAGTCATCGGACAGGGAAGGCCGGGGAGCTGTTTTTT CASSHRTGKAGELFF
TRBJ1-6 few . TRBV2 TGTGCCAGCAGTAGGCAGGAAAATTATAATTCACCCCTCCACTTT CASSRQENYNSPLHF
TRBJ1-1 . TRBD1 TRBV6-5 TGTGCCAGCAGGGCGACAGGGCCGAACACTGAAGCTTTCTTT CASRATGPNTEAFF
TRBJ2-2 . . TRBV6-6 TGTGCCAGCAGTTCCCTCTTTACAGGCGGGGCCGGGGAGCTGTTTTTT CASSSLFTGGAGELFF
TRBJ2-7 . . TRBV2 TGTGCCAGCAGTGAAGCCCACTCCTCCTACGAGCAGTACTTC CASSEAHSSYEQYF
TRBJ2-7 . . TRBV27 TGTGCCAGCAGTTTAAGGACTCCAGCGCCCTACGAGCAGTACTTC CASSLRTPAPYEQYF
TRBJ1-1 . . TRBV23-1 TGCGCCAGCAGTCAATCTGGAGGGTATCGAGACACTGAAGCTTTCTTT CASSQSGGYRDTEAFF
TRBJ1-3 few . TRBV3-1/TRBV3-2 TGTGCCAGCAGCCTCGGAGGGCTTAGCTCTGGAAACACCATATATTTT CASSLGGLSSGNTIYF
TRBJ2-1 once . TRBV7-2 TGTGCCAGCAGCTTAGATCCCAGCTACAATGAGCAGTTCTTC CASSLDPSYNEQFF
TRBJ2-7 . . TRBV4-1 TGCGCCAGCAGCCAAGAGGCCTTCTACGAGCAGTACTTC CASSQEAFYEQYF
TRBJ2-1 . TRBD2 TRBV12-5 TGTGCTAGTGCCGAGGTTTGGTACGTAGCGGGAGGGCCCTTGTACAATGAGCAGTTCTTC CASAEVWYVAGGPLYNEQFF
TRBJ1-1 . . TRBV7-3 TGTGCCAGCAGCTTATACCCAGATATGAACACTGAAGCTTTCTTT CASSLYPDMNTEAFF
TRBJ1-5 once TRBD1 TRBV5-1 TGCGCCAGCAGCTCGACAGGGGGCATAGGTCAGCCCCAGCATTTT CASSSTGGIGQPQHF
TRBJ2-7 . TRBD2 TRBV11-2 TGTGCCAGCAGCGGGGCGGGGGGCGACTACGAGCAGTACTTC CASSGAGGDYEQYF
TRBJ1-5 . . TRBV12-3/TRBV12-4 TGTGCCAGCAGCACGGGAGGCAATCAGCCCCAGCATTTT CASSTGGNQPQHF
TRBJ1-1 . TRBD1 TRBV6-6 TGTGCCAGCAGTTACTCGACAGGGAAGCCTTTCTTT CASSYSTGKPFF
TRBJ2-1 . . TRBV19 TGTGCCAGTAGTATCCCGAGCTCCTACAATGAGCAGTTCTTC CASSIPSSYNEQFF
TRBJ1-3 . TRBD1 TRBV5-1 TGCGCCAGCAGCAGTTCCGGGACAGGAGTGTCTGGAAACACCATATATTTT CASSSSGTGVSGNTIYF
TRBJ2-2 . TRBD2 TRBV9 TGTGCCAGCAGCGTAGCCCGGGCCGGGGGGAGCGGGGAGCTGTTTTTT CASSVARAGGSGELFF